This entry is about one T cell receptor (beta chain). Its antigen remains unknown. The CDR3 sequence is 14 residues long. Between the trimmed V and J ends, which lost 5 bases and 0 bases, there was a span of 11 bases. The germline gives CDR1 LGHNA, CDR2 YNFKEQ. The data were taken from a study of cytomegalovirus exposure and HLA in healthy donors. Study at large: In a later analysis, the roughly 110 validation repertoires were reported to have used the same platform as the 600 to 800 first-cohort repertoires. The study's findings and limits: Three chains tied to CMV proved CMV antigen-specific in vitro.

While the first cohort had 700 or so subjects, the donors belonged to the separate validation cohort of roughly 130 subjects. TCRdb's table, derived via immunoSEQ multiplex PCR, lists solely in-frame clones and lacks some. There are about 340,000 clones in the sample; just over 85% occur only once, and over 0.8% lies in the top ten. The chain recombines TRBV4-2 with TRBJ2-7; TRBD2 is a possible D gene (6 bases). The sequence came from a woman aged 18-35 years in good health and CMV-seronegative. Input material: PBMCs. Here the CDR3 DNA reads TGTGCCAGCAGCGAGGGGACTGGCTCCTACGAGCAGTACTTC. Encoded protein: CASSEGTGSYEQYF.